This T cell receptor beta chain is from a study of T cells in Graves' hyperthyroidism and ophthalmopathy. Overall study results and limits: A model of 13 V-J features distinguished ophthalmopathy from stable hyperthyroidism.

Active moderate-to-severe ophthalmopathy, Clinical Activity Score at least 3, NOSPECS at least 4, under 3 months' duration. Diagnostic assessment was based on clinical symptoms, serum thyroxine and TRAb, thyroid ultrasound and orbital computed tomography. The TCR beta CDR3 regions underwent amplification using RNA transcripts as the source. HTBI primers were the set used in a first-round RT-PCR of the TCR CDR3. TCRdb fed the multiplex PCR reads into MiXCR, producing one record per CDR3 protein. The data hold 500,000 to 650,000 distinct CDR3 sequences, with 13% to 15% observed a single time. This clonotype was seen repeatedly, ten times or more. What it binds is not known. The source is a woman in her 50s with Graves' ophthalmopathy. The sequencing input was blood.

The CDR3 coding sequence is TGTGCCAGCAGTTACCCCCGACGGGGCGGATCTAGGGGGCGGAATGAGCAGTTCTTC. It codes for CASSYPRRGGSRGRNEQFF. The chain couples TRBV6-2 or TRBV6-3 to TRBJ2-1; 7 bases line up with TRBD1. The CDR3 is made up of 19 amino acids. Germline-derived CDR1 and CDR2 are MNHEY and SVGEGT. J gave up 7 bases and V 2 bases, and 20 bases lay outside the gene matches.